The T cell receptor beta chain under discussion was sequenced for a study of cytomegalovirus exposure and HLA in healthy donors. Study-wide findings and caveats: There were under 200 TCR beta chains listed as cytomegalovirus-associated. Equally common other TCR beta chains were less clonally expanded than HLA-associated ones, a later analysis found. Common viral pathogens seemed to be connected with several of the most significant clusters, according to a later analysis.

Points on this clone: The antigen remains undetermined.

Both 60 Vbeta primers and 13 Jbeta primers went into the PCR. Per the original methods: An analysis performed later counted 60 million to 90 million unique TCR beta chains (roughly 11 million of them shared). The repertoire was sequenced with immunoSEQ multiplex PCR; TCRdb's copy has only in-frame clones and lacks some. Clone size and V and J calls were adopted from that table, with D and trimming inferred from the DNA. Recorded here are about 42,000 clones; the top ten clones represent 1% to 1.5%. The V end was cut by 0 bases, the J end by 0 bases, with 14 bases between. The CDR3 consists of 17 residues. In germline, CDR1 is GTSNPN, CDR2 SVGIG (reference sequence).

The sequence derives from a man aged 25 to 40 in good health and CMV-seronegative. The V gene is TRBV30, the J gene TRBJ2-2, with a tentative D call TRBD2 (5 bases). The sample comprised PBMCs. The chain's CDR3 is CAWSVRGPLTNTGELFF. In DNA, the CDR3 is TGTGCCTGGAGTGTACGGGGTCCACTTACGAACACCGGGGAGCTGTTTTTT.